Described below is a single T cell receptor (beta chain) sequence and its context. The data are from a study of OX40 agonist ivuxolimab in advanced cancers. Study overall: Patients were dosed with the agonistic anti-OX40 (CD134) antibody ivuxolimab.

Patients had blood sampled at baseline and again on cycle 4 day 1 and cycle 7 day 1. Germline CDR1 and CDR2: MNHNS and SASEGT. V trimming: 7 bases; J trimming: 0 bases; junction bases outside the gene matches: 7. This CDR3 spans 15 amino acids. Method: immunoSEQ multiplex PCR; TCRdb's copy keeps in-frame clones and lacks some. Of about 66,000 clones listed, approximately 84% are singletons. This receptor was identified in an adult with an advanced solid tumor such as melanoma, head and neck, liver or kidney cancer. This chain links TRBV6-1 with TRBJ2-7; 9 nucleotides agree with TRBD1. Material: CD4+ or CD8+ T cells sorted from blood, obtained in a trial of the OX40 agonist ivuxolimab. CDR3 sequence (DNA): TGTGCCAGCACTCGGGGACAGGGAGCCTCCTACGAGCAGTACTTC. This encodes CASTRGQGASYEQYF.